The source of this TCR beta chain is a study of T cells after posttransplantation cyclophosphamide. Overall study results and limits: Skin or GI-infiltrating T cells shared few TRB sequences with blood.

The sample holds many counts of this clone. As yet, its antigen is unknown. TCRdb's table, derived via immunoSEQ multiplex PCR, lists solely in-frame clones and lacks some. The repertoire has 40,000 to 60,000 clones, none seen only once; the ten largest take roughly 2%. Germline V gene lookup returns CDR1 MNHEY and CDR2 SVGAGI. The CDR3 runs 15 residues. J was trimmed by 3 bases and V by 9 bases; bases with no gene match: 9. The TCR originated in a man aged 40-55 years in good health, CMV-negative, and a related stem cell transplant donor. Sequenced sample: PBMCs. The chain combines TRBV6-5 with TRBJ2-1; 9 positions match TRBD2. Here the CDR3 DNA reads TGTGCCAGTTCTGTAACTAGCGGGTTCTACAATGAGCAGTTCTTC. It is translated as CASSVTSGFYNEQFF.